Listed here are 3 T cell receptor beta chains from one sample, sequenced in a study of control samples from healthy donors and cancer patients. Sequencing was performed with immunoSEQ multiplex PCR; in TCRdb, only in-frame clones are kept and a portion is missing. The profile shows about 26,000 clones, 75% to 85% of them singletons. What was sequenced was PBMCs. The receptors originated from a woman in her sixties or seventies with head and neck cancer.

This clone was seen a few times. V gene TRBV6-5 combines with J gene TRBJ2-5, with D perhaps matching TRBD1 (5 bases). CDR3 length equals 13 residues. Germline V gene sequence: CDR1 MNHEY, CDR2 SVGAGI. Trimming took off 7 bases at V and 1 base at J, with 10 bases between the two ends. CDR3 nucleotides: TGTGCCAGCAAACAGGACCGCCAAGAGACCCAGTACTTC. This sequence encodes CASKQDRQETQYF.

The chain joins TRBV27 to TRBJ1-1; D might be TRBD1 (6 bases). V was pared by 3 bases and J by 4 bases, with 15 bases between. The V gene's germline CDR1 is MNHEY and CDR2 SMNVEV (reference sequence). The CDR3 consists of 15 residues. For the CDR3, the DNA is TGTGCCAGCAGTTTCGAGAGGGGAGGGGGCACTGAAGCTTTCTTT. Its protein product is CASSFERGGGTEAFF.

CDR3 protein: CASSGFAGGSYNEQFF. The CDR3 DNA reads as TGTGCCAGCAGTGGATTTGCGGGGGGTTCCTACAATGAGCAGTTCTTC. The chain combines TRBV6-2 or TRBV6-3 with TRBJ2-1, with 8 bases identical to TRBD2. Germline lookup yields CDR1 MNHEY and CDR2 SVGEGT. The J segment lost 1 base and the V segment lost 5 bases, leaving 7 bases of the junction unmatched. This CDR3 spans 16 amino acids.